Sequencing of this T cell receptor (beta chain) was carried out in a study of T cell responses to AZD1222 COVID-19 vaccine. Profiled with immunoSEQ multiplex PCR; TCRdb holds only in-frame clones, not every one. Among around 91,000 clones listed, 70% to 90% were seen once. The origin of this receptor is an adult in good health. The specimen comprised peripheral blood, sampled on day 0 of AZD1222 vaccination.

The CDR3 reads CASSLNYGDTIYF. The CDR3 DNA is TGTGCCAGCAGCCTCAATTACGGAGACACCATATATTTT. This chain joins TRBV9 and TRBJ1-3; D ambiguous. This CDR3 has 13 amino acids. CDR1 SGDLS and CDR2 YYNGEE come from the germline V gene. V was trimmed by 4 bases and J by 8 bases, leaving 13 bases between them.